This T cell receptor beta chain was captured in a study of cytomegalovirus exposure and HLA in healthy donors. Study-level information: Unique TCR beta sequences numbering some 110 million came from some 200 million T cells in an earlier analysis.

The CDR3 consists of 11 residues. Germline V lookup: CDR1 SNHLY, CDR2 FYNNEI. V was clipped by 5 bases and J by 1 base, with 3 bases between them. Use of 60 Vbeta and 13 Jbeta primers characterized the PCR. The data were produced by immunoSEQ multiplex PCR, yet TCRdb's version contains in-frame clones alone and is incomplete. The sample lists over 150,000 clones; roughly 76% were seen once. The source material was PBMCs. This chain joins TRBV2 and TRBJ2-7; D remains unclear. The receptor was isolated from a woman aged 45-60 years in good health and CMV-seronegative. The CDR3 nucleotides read TGTGCCAGCAGTCAGTCCTACGAGCAGTACTTC. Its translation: CASSQSYEQYF.